The clone carrying this TCR beta chain has more than one count but fewer than ten. The target antigen is unknown. Each CDR3 protein gets one entry after TCRdb re-called the 5' RACE reads with MiXCR. The sample lists hundreds of thousands of distinct CDR3 sequences; just over 20% were seen once. The sample originates from a study of T-cell memory formation after mild COVID-19. Study results and caveats: Clonal second-wave expansions that peaked on day 37 had unconfirmed SARS-CoV-2 specificity.

CDR3 length equals 13 residues. The V end lost 4 bases, the J end lost 2 bases, and 10 bases lay between the germline ends. Germline values: CDR1 SGHKS, CDR2 YYEKEE (reference sequence). The chain employs TRBV5-5 and TRBJ2-7, with unresolved D. The TCR sequence derives from an adult woman who had mild COVID-19 (a few samples of this study predate the infection). Cell type and time point are not known. Sequencing input: PBMCs or a T cell subset sorted from them (not recorded which). CDR3 in DNA: TGTGCCAGCAGCCTCTTGGAAACCTACGAGCAGTACTTC. Encoded protein: CASSLLETYEQYF.